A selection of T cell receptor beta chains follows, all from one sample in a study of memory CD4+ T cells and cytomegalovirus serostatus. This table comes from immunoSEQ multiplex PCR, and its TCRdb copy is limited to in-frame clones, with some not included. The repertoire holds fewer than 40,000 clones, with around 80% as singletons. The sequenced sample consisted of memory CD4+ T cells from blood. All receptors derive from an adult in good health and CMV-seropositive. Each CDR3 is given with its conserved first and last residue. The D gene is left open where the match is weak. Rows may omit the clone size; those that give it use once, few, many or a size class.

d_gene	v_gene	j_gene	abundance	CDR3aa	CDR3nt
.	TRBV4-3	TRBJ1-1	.	CASSQDRREAFF	TGCGCCAGCAGCCAAGATCGGAGAGAAGCTTTCTTT
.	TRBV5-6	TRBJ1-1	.	CASSPLRGAKGNTEAFF	TGTGCCAGCAGCCCACTTCGAGGGGCTAAAGGGAACACTGAAGCTTTCTTT
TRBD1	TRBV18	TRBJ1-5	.	CASSQGTGGGQPQHF	TGTGCCAGCTCACAAGGGACAGGGGGCGGTCAGCCCCAGCATTTT
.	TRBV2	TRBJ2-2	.	CASSPGGVKSGELFF	TGTGCCAGCAGTCCCGGCGGGGTAAAGTCCGGGGAGCTGTTTTTT
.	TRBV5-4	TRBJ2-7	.	CASSLGHLYEQYF	TGTGCCAGCAGCTTGGGTCATCTCTACGAGCAGTACTTC
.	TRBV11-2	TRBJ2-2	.	CASSDAGTVAGELFF	TGTGCCAGCAGCGATGCCGGGACTGTCGCCGGGGAGCTGTTTTTT
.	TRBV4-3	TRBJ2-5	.	CASSQDLARGKETQYF	TGCGCCAGCAGCCAAGATCTCGCTCGCGGGAAAGAGACCCAGTACTTC
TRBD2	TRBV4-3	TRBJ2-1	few	CASSQEGASGTFYEQFF	TGCGCCAGCAGCCAAGAAGGGGCTAGCGGGACATTCTATGAGCAGTTCTTC
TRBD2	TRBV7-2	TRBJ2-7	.	CASSVNSGRQYEQYF	TGTGCCAGCAGCGTTAACAGCGGGAGACAGTACGAGCAGTACTTC
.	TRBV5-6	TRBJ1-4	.	CASSLLSVNEKLFF	TGTGCCAGCAGCTTGCTCAGCGTGAATGAAAAACTGTTTTTT
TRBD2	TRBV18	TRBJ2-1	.	CASSPAGGTYNEQFF	TGTGCCAGCTCTCCTGCGGGGGGGACTTACAATGAGCAGTTCTTC
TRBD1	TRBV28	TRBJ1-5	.	CASRRGTVDQPQHF	TGTGCCAGCAGGCGGGGGACAGTGGATCAGCCCCAGCATTTT
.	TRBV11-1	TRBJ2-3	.	CASSRRTRTSTDTQYF	TGTGCCAGCAGCCGCAGGACGCGAACTAGCACAGATACGCAGTATTTT
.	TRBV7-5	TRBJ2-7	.	CVRSSPSGATPYEQYF	TGTGTCAGAAGCTCACCATCGGGGGCTACCCCCTACGAGCAGTACTTC
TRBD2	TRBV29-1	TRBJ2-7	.	CSVRSGGREQYF	TGCAGCGTCCGCTCGGGAGGGCGCGAGCAGTACTTC
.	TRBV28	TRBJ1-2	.	CASSLRQVLGGYTF	TGTGCCAGCAGTTTACGGCAGGTCCTCGGAGGCTACACCTTC
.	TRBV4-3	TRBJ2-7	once	CASSQDGGGESYEQYF	TGCGCCAGCAGCCAAGACGGGGGCGGGGAGTCCTACGAGCAGTACTTC
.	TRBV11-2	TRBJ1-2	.	CASSLDLRPYGYTF	TGTGCCAGCAGCTTAGATCTCAGGCCCTATGGCTACACCTTC
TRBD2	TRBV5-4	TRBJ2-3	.	CASSLAPGGGTDTQYF	TGTGCCAGCAGCTTGGCCCCGGGAGGGGGCACAGATACGCAGTATTTT
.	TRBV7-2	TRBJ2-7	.	CASSVAGNYEQYF	TGTGCCAGCAGCGTAGCCGGGAATTACGAGCAGTACTTC
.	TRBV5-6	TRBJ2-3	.	CASSADRGGRDTQYF	TGTGCCAGCAGCGCAGACAGGGGAGGGAGGGATACGCAGTATTTT
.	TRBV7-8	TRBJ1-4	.	CASSLEAFTNEKLFF	TGTGCCAGCAGCTTAGAAGCGTTCACTAATGAAAAACTGTTTTTT
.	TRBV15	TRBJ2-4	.	CATSRSRSIQYF	TGTGCCACCAGCAGATCCCGGTCCATTCAGTACTTC
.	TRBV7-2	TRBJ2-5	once	CASSLARRDETQYF	TGTGCCAGCAGCTTGGCTAGGAGGGATGAGACCCAGTACTTC
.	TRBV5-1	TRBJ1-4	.	CASRTGEANEKLFF	TGCGCCAGCAGGACCGGCGAGGCTAATGAAAAACTGTTTTTT
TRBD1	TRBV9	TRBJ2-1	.	CASSWTGDEQFF	TGTGCCAGCAGCTGGACAGGGGATGAGCAGTTCTTC
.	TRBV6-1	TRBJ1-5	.	CASDRSYSNQPQHF	TGTGCCAGTGACAGGAGCTATAGCAATCAGCCCCAGCATTTT
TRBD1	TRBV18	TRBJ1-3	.	CASSPQRTGGTGNTIYF	TGTGCCAGCTCACCACAAAGGACAGGGGGAACTGGAAACACCATATATTTT
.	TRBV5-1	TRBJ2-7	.	CASSLDRPPNEQYF	TGCGCCAGCTCCTTAGACAGGCCCCCAAACGAGCAGTACTTC
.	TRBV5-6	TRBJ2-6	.	CASSLGPGANVLTF	TGTGCCAGCAGCTTAGGACCTGGGGCCAACGTCCTGACTTTC
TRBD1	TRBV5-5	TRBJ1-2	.	CASSLDRGQYGYTF	TGTGCCAGCAGCTTAGACAGGGGGCAATATGGCTACACCTTC
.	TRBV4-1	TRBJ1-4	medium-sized	CASSQSGEFPNEKLFF	TGCGCCAGCAGCCAATCAGGGGAATTTCCTAATGAAAAACTGTTTTTT
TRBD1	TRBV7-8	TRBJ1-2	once	CASSKGQGSNYGYTF	TGTGCCAGCAGCAAGGGACAGGGGTCAAACTATGGCTACACCTTC
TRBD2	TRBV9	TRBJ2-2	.	CASSPTTSGRRVAGELFF	TGTGCCAGCAGCCCTACGACTAGCGGGAGGAGGGTCGCCGGGGAGCTGTTTTTT
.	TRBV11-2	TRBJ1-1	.	CASSLEGGGTNTEAFF	TGTGCCAGCAGCTTAGAGGGTGGCGGTACGAACACTGAAGCTTTCTTT
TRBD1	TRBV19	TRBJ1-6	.	CASSPGTDNSPLHF	TGTGCCAGTAGTCCCGGGACAGATAATTCACCCCTCCACTTT
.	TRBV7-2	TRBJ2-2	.	CASSLGPGTGELFF	TGTGCCAGCAGCTTAGGCCCCGGCACCGGGGAGCTGTTTTTT
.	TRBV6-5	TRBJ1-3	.	CASSDGYSGNTIYF	TGTGCCAGCTCGGACGGATACTCTGGAAACACCATATATTTT
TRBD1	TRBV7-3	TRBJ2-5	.	CASSLSVRTGEETQYF	TGTGCCAGCAGCCTCTCCGTAAGGACAGGGGAAGAGACCCAGTACTTC
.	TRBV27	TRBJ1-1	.	CASSLTQKGNTEAFF	TGTGCCAGCAGTTTAACCCAGAAGGGTAACACTGAAGCTTTCTTT
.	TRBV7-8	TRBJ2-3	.	CASSWGGEDTQYF	TGTGCCAGCAGCTGGGGCGGGGAAGATACGCAGTATTTT
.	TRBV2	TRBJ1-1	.	CASARDQNTEAFF	TGTGCCAGCGCCCGGGATCAGAACACTGAAGCTTTCTTT
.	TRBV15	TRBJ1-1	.	CATSRYGSPEAFF	TGTGCCACCAGCAGATATGGGAGCCCTGAAGCTTTCTTT
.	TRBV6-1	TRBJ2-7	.	CASSESPYEQYF	TGTGCCAGCAGTGAATCCCCCTACGAGCAGTACTTC
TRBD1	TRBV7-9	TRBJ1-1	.	CASSLDGQGAEAFF	TGTGCCAGCAGCTTGGACGGACAGGGGGCTGAAGCTTTCTTT
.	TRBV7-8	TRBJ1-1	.	CASSLMGGVDTEAFF	TGTGCCAGCAGCTTAATGGGAGGGGTCGACACTGAAGCTTTCTTT
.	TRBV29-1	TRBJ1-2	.	CSVSLVGPPQSYTF	TGCAGCGTATCTCTCGTGGGGCCGCCGCAGAGCTACACCTTC
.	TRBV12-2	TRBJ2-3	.	CASRLGGQASSTDTQYF	TGTGCAAGTCGCTTAGGGGGGCAGGCGTCTAGCACAGATACGCAGTATTTT
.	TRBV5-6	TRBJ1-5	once	CASSLGPGQPQHF	TGTGCCAGCAGCTTGGGCCCCGGTCAGCCCCAGCATTTT
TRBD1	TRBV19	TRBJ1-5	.	CASIAGQGGQPQHF	TGTGCCAGTATCGCTGGACAGGGGGGTCAGCCCCAGCATTTT
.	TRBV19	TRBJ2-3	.	CASSIGTSPDTQYF	TGTGCCAGTAGTATAGGTACCTCCCCCGATACGCAGTATTTT
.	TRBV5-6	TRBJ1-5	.	CASSSGISNQPQHF	TGTGCCAGCAGCTCGGGTATTAGCAATCAGCCCCAGCATTTT
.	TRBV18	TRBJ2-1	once	CASSPAGNNEQFF	TGTGCCAGCTCACCAGCCGGGAACAATGAGCAGTTCTTC
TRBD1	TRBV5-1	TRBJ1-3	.	CASSSQGQRNTIYF	TGCGCCAGCAGCTCACAGGGGCAGAGAAACACCATATATTTT
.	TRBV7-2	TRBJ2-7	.	CASSLITGFEQYF	TGTGCCAGCAGCTTAATTACGGGATTTGAGCAGTACTTC
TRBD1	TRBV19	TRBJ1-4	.	CASRGGSGEKLFF	TGTGCCAGTAGAGGGGGCTCGGGTGAAAAACTGTTTTTT
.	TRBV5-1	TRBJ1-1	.	CASSWIGNTEAFF	TGCGCCAGCAGCTGGATTGGGAACACTGAAGCTTTCTTT